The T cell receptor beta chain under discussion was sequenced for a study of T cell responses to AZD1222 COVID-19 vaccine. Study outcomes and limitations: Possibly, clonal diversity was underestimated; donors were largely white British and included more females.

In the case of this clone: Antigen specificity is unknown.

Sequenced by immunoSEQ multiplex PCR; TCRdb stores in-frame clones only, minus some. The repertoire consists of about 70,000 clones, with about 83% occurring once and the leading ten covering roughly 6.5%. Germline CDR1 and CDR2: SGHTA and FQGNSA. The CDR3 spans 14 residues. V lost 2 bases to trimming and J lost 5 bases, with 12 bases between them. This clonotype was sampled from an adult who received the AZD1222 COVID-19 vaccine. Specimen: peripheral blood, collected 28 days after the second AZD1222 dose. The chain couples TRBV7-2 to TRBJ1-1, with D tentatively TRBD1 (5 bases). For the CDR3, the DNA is TGTGCCAGCAGCTTAATGGGGGTCCAGACTGAAGCTTTCTTT. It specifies CASSLMGVQTEAFF.